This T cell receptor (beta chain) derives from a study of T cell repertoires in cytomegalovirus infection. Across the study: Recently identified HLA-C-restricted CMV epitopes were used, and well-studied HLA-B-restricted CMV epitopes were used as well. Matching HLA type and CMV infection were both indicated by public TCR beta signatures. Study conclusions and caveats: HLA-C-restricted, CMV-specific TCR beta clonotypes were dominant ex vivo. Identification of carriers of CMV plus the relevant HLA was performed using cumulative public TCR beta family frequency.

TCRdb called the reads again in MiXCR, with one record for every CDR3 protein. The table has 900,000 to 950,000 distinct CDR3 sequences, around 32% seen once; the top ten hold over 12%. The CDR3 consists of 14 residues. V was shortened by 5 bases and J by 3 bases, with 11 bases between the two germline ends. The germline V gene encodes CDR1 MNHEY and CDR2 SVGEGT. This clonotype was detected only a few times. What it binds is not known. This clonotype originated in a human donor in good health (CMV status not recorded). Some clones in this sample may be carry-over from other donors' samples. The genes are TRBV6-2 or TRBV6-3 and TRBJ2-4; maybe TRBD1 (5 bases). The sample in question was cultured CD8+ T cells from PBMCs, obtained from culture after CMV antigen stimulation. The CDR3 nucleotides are TGTGCCAGCAGTCCAGACAGTCACAAAAACATTCAGTACTTC. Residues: CASSPDSHKNIQYF.